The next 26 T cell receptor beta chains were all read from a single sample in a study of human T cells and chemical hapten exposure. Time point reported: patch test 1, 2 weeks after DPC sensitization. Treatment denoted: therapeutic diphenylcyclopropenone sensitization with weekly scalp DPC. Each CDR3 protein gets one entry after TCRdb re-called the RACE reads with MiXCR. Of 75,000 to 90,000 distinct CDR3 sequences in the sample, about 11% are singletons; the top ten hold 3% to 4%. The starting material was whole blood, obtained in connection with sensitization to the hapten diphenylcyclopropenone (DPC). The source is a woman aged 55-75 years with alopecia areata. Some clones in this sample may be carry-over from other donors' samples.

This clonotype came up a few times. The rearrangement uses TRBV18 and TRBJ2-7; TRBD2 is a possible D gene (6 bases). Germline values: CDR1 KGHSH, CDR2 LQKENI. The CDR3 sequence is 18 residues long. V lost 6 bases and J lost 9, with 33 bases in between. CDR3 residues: CASSPEGLQRASLRRQYF. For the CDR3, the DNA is TGTGCCAGCTCGCCAGAGGGTCTGCAGCGGGCCAGTCTAAGAAGGCAGTACTTC.

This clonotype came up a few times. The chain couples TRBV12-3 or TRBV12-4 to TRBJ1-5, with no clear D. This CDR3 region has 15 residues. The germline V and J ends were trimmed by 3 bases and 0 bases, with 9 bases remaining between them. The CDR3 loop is CASSLQTASNQPQHF. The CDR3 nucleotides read TGTGCCAGCAGTTTGCAGACCGCTAGCAATCAGCCCCAGCATTTT.

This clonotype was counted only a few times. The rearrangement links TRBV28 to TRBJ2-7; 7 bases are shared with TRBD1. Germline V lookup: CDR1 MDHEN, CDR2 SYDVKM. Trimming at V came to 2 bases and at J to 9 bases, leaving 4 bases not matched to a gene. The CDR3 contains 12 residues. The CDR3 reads CASSLDWTGQYF. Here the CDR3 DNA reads TGTGCCAGCAGTTTAGATTGGACAGGGCAGTACTTC.

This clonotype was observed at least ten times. For the CDR3, the DNA is TGTGCCAGTAGTACACAAACCTCTGGAAACACCATATATTTT. Protein: CASSTQTSGNTIYF. This rearrangement joins TRBV19 to TRBJ1-3; D is ambiguous. The CDR3 length is 14 residues. The ends were cut back, 4 bases at V and 0 bases at J, with 7 bases in the middle. Germline CDR1 and CDR2: LNHDA and SQIVND (reference sequence).

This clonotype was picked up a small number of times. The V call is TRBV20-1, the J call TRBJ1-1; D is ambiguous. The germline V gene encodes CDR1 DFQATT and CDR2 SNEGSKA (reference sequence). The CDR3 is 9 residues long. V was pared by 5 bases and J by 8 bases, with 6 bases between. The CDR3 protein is CSAGIEAFF. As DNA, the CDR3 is TGCAGTGCTGGGATCGAAGCTTTCTTT.

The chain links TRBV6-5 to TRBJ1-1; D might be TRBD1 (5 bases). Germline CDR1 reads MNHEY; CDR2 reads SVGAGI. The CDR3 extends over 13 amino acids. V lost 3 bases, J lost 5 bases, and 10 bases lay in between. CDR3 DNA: TGTGCCAGCAGTTATTTGTCAGGGACTGAAGCTTTCTTT. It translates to CASSYLSGTEAFF.

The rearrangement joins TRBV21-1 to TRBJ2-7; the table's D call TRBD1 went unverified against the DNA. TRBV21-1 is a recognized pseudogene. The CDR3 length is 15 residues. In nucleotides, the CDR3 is TGTGCCAGCAAGCAACCGACAGGGAGTTTTAACGAGCAGTACTTC. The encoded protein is CASKQPTGSFNEQYF.

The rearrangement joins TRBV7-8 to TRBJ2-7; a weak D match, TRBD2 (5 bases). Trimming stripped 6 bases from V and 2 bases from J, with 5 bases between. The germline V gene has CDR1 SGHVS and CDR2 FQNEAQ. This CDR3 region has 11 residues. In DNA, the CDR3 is TGTGCCAGCAGGGGAGCCTACGAGCAGTACTTC. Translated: CASRGAYEQYF.

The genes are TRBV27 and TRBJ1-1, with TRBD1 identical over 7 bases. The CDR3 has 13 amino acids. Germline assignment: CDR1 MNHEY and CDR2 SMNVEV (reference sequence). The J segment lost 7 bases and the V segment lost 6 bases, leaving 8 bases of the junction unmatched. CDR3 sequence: CASSWDSGYEAFF. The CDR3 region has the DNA TGTGCCAGCAGCTGGGACAGCGGCTATGAAGCTTTCTTT.

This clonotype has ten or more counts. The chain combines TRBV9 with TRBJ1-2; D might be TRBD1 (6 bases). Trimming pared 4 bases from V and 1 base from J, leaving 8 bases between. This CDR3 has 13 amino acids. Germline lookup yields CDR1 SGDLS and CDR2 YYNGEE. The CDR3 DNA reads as TGTGCCAGCAGCATGGACAGTAACTATGGCTACACCTTC. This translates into CASSMDSNYGYTF.

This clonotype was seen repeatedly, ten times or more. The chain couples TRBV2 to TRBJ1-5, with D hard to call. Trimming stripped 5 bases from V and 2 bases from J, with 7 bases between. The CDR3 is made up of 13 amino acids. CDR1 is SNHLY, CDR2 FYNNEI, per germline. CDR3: CASSSRGNQPQHF. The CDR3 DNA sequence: TGTGCCAGCAGTTCACGGGGCAATCAGCCCCAGCATTTT.

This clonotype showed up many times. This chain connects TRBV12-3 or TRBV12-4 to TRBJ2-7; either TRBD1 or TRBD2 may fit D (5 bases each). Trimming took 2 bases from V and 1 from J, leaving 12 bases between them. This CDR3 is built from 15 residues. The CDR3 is CASSLTGPLSYEQYF. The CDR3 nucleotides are TGTGCCAGCAGTTTAACGGGACCATTATCCTACGAGCAGTACTTC.

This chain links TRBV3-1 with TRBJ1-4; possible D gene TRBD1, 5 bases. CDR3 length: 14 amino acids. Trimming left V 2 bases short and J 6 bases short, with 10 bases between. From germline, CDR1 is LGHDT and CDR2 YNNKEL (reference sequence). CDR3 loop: CASSQHQGDEKLFF. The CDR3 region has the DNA TGTGCCAGCAGCCAACATCAGGGAGATGAAAAACTGTTTTTT.

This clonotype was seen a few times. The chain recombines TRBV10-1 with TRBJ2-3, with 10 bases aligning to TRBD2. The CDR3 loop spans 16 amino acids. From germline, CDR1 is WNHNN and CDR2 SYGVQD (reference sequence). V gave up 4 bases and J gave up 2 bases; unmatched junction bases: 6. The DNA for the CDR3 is TGCGCCAGCAGTGTTCCCAGCGGGGGGGCCACAGATACGCAGTATTTT. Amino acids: CASSVPSGGATDTQYF.

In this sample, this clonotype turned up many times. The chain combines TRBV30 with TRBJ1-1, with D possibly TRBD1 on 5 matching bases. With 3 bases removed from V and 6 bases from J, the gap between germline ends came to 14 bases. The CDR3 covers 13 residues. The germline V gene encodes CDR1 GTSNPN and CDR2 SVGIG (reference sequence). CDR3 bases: TGTGCCTGGAGGTACAGGAGTTACGCTGAAGCTTTCTTT. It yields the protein CAWRYRSYAEAFF.

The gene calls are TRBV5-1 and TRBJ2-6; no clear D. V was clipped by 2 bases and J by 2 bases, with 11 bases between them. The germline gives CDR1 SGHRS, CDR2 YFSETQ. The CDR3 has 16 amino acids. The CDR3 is CASSFRVLTGANVLTF. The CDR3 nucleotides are TGCGCCAGCAGCTTTCGAGTGTTGACTGGGGCCAACGTCCTGACTTTC.

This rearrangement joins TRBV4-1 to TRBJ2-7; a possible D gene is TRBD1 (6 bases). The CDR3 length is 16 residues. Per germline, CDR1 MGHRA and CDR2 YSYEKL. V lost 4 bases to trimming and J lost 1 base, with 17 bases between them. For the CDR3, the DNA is TGCGCCAGCAGCCGAGGACCGGCAGGGGTATCCTACGAGCAGTACTTC. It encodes CASSRGPAGVSYEQYF.

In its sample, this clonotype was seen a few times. The CDR3 region has the DNA TGTGCCAGCCCTTCCCCGGGACAGGGGACCGGAAACACCATATATTTT. Protein product: CASPSPGQGTGNTIYF. This chain links TRBV18 with TRBJ1-3, with 10 bases matching TRBD1. J lost 4 bases, V lost 8 bases, and 11 bases had no gene match. Germline values: CDR1 KGHSH, CDR2 LQKENI. The CDR3 runs to 16 residues.

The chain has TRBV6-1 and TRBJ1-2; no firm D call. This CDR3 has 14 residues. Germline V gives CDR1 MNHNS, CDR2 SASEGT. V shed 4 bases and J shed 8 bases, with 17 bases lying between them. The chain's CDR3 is CASSVQGLTEGYTF. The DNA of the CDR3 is TGTGCCAGCAGTGTTCAAGGCCTAACTGAGGGCTACACCTTC.

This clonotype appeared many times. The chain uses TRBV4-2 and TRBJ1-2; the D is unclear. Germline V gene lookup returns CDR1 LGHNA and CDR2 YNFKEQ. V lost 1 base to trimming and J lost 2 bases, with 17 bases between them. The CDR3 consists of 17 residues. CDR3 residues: CASSQGPGVETNYGYTF. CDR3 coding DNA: TGTGCCAGCAGCCAAGGGCCGGGAGTAGAGACAAACTATGGCTACACCTTC.

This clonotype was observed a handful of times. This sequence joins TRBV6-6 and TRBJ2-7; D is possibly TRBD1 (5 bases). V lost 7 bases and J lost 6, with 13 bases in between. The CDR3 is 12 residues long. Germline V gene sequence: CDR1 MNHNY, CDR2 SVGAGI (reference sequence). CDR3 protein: CASTQGWAEQYF. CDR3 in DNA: TGTGCCAGCACCCAGGGTTGGGCCGAGCAGTACTTC.

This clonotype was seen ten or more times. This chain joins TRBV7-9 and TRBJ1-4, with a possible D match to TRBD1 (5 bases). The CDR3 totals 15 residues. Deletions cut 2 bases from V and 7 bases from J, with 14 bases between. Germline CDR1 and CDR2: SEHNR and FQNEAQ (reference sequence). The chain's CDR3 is CASSLTGPFGEKLFF. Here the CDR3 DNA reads TGTGCCAGCAGCTTAACAGGTCCCTTTGGTGAAAAACTGTTTTTT.

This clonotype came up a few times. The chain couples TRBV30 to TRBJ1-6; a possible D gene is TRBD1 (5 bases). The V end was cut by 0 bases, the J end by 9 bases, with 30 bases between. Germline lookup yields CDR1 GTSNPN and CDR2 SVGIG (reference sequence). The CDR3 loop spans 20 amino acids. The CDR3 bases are TGTGCCTGGAGTGTACTGGGGGGGGTTAATACGGGACGAAAAACTTCACCCCTCCACTTT. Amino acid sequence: CAWSVLGGVNTGRKTSPLHF.

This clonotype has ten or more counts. The CDR3 sequence: CASSLGGTASLYGYTF. CDR3 bases: TGTGCCAGCAGTTTAGGAGGGACGGCGAGCCTTTATGGCTACACCTTC. The V and J genes are TRBV12-3 or TRBV12-4 and TRBJ1-2; D is possibly TRBD1 (5 bases). Trimming removed 1 base at V and 5 bases at J, with 17 bases between. The CDR3 sequence is 16 residues long.

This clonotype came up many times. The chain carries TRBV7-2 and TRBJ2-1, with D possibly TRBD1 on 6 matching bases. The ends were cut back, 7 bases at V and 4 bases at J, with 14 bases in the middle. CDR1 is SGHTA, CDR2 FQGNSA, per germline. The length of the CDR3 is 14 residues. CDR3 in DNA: TGTGCCAGCACCCCGCTAGGGGGATACAATGAGCAGTTCTTC. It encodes CASTPLGGYNEQFF.

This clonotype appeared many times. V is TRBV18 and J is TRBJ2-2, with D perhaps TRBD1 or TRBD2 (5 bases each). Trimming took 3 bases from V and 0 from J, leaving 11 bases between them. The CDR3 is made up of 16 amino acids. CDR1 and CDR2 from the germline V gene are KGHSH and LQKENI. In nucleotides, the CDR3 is TGTGCCAGCTCACCCCTGAGGGGACCGAACACCGGGGAGCTGTTTTTT. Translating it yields CASSPLRGPNTGELFF.